One sample yielded the 22 T cell receptor beta chains listed below, sequenced in a study of neurological immune-mediated disorders. In TCRdb, the 5' RACE reads were re-called with MiXCR into one record per CDR3 protein. The sample records around 40,000 distinct CDR3 sequences, roughly an eighth being singletons. Sequenced material: PBMCs. These receptors all stem from a female donor in good health.

This clonotype was counted at least ten times. The rearrangement joins TRBV3-1 to TRBJ2-2; D perhaps matches TRBD2 (6 bases). The germline CDR1 and CDR2 sequences are LGHDT and YNNKEL (reference sequence). This CDR3 contains 17 residues. Trimming removed 2 bases from V and 5 bases from J, with 18 bases in between. Here the CDR3 DNA reads TGTGCCAGCAGCCAAAGAGCGACGGGAGTCGGAACCGGGGAGCTGTTTTTT. It yields the protein CASSQRATGVGTGELFF.

This clonotype was detected many times. The rearrangement uses TRBV14 and TRBJ2-2; no reliable D call. The CDR3 sequence is 14 residues long. The germline gives CDR1 SGHDN, CDR2 FVKESK. Deletions cut 2 bases from V and 10 bases from J, with 14 bases between. DNA for the CDR3: TGTGCCAGCAGCCAACTCCGGGCGCAAGAGGAGCTGTTTTTT. It is translated as CASSQLRAQEELFF. Filled out from reference TRBV14 and TRBJ2-2, the complete variable domain reads EAGVTQFPSHSVIEKGQTVTLRCDPISGHDNLYWYRRVMGKEIKFLLHFVKESKQDESGMPNNRFLAERTGGTYSTLKVQPAELEDSGVYFCASSQLRAQEELFFGEGSRLTVL.

This chain links TRBV4-1 with TRBJ1-1; 7 positions match TRBD1. J was trimmed by 6 bases and V by 1 base; bases with no gene match: 32. CDR3 size: 23 residues. Germline V gives CDR1 MGHRA, CDR2 YSYEKL. The CDR3 region has the DNA TGCGCCAGCAGCCAAGTTAAGATCAGGGGGTACAGTATAAAGACCGCGCTTGGGGCTGAAGCTTTCTTT. Translating gives CASSQVKIRGYSIKTALGAEAFF.

This clonotype was seen repeatedly, ten times or more. J is TRBJ1-1 and V is TRBV12-3 or TRBV12-4, with D possibly matching TRBD1 (6 bases). V gave up 6 bases and J gave up 5 bases, with 10 bases separating them. The CDR3 is 12 residues long. CDR3 DNA: TGTGCCAGCAGGCAGGGGAGGACTGAAGCTTTCTTT. It yields the protein CASRQGRTEAFF.

This clonotype appeared many times. The CDR3 DNA sequence: TGTGCCAGCTCACCTGCTGGGGGAGGAGTGTACGAGCAGTACTTC. It yields the protein CASSPAGGGVYEQYF. The chain recombines TRBV18 with TRBJ2-7; maybe TRBD2 (6 bases). V shed 3 bases and J shed 4 bases, with 16 bases lying between them. This CDR3 is built from 15 residues. In germline, CDR1 is KGHSH, CDR2 LQKENI. The full variable domain, completed using reference TRBV18 and TRBJ2-7, is NAGVMQNPRHLVRRRGQEARLRCSPMKGHSHVYWYRQLPEEGLKFMVYLQKENIIDESGMPKERFSAEFPKEGPSILRIQQVVRGDSAAYFCASSPAGGGVYEQYFGPGTRLTVT.

This clonotype was recorded at least ten times. This rearrangement joins TRBV27 to TRBJ1-4; 7 nucleotides agree with TRBD1. From germline, CDR1 is MNHEY and CDR2 SMNVEV (reference sequence). There are 15 residues in the CDR3. V lost 5 bases to trimming and J lost 5 bases; unmatched junction nucleotides: 8. CDR3 nucleotides: TGTGCCAGCAGTCTCGGGACAGCTCTAAATGAAAAACTGTTTTTT. It encodes CASSLGTALNEKLFF.

A word on this clonotype: One end of the junction fails to match germline, which may point to a read error. The V gene is TRBV6-5, the J gene TRBJ1-5, with a possible D match to TRBD1 (6 bases). In germline, CDR1 is MNHEY, CDR2 SVGAGI. CDR3 size: 14 residues. The CDR3 sequence is CASSSGVQNQPQHF. In DNA form, the CDR3 reads TGTGCCAGCAGCTCAGGGGTACAAAATCAGCCCCAACATTTT.

This clonotype has at least ten counts. The chain uses TRBV28 and TRBJ1-4; 7 positions agree with TRBD1. The trim removed 3 bases at V and 7 bases at J, leaving 8 bases unmatched. Per germline, CDR1 MDHEN and CDR2 SYDVKM. The CDR3 loop spans 15 amino acids. The CDR3 DNA reads as TGTGCCAGCAGTTTTCCGACAGGGTTAGTTGAAAAACTGTTTTTT. It translates to CASSFPTGLVEKLFF.

A few counts support this clonotype. The chain combines TRBV30 with TRBJ2-6; 8 bases line up with TRBD1. The CDR3 totals 22 residues. Germline lookup yields CDR1 GTSNPN and CDR2 SVGIG (reference sequence). V dropped 0 bases and J dropped 0; count of bases not matched to a gene: 19. CDR3 region: CAWSVLRELRRQGHSGANVLTF. The CDR3 region has the DNA TGTGCCTGGAGTGTACTTAGGGAGTTGAGGAGACAGGGGCACTCTGGGGCCAACGTCCTGACTTTC.

This clonotype was observed at least ten times. The chain has TRBV5-1 and TRBJ2-3; D remains ambiguous. The length of the CDR3 is 16 residues. The germline V gene encodes CDR1 SGHRS and CDR2 YFSETQ. V was cut by 4 bases and J by 0 bases, with 15 bases left in between. The CDR3 region is CASSPLTRPSTDTQYF. CDR3 bases: TGCGCCAGCAGCCCTTTAACAAGACCTAGCACAGATACGCAGTATTTT.

The table lists this clonotype with a count of one. Being one base from a much bigger clone, this may be a read error. The chain links TRBV7-9 to TRBJ2-7; 12 bases align to TRBD1. The CDR3 length is 16 residues. Germline V lookup: CDR1 SEHNR, CDR2 FQNEAQ (reference sequence). V was pared by 5 bases and J by 5 bases, with 10 bases of the junction left unmatched. CDR3 amino acids: CASSTFRGQGADEQYF. The CDR3, as DNA: TGTGCCAGCAGCACTTTCCGGGGACAGGGGGCTGACGAGCAGTACTTC.

This clonotype was picked up many times. The chain combines TRBV20-1 with TRBJ2-1; 9 positions agree with TRBD2. The CDR3 totals 17 residues. The germline V gene has CDR1 DFQATT and CDR2 SNEGSKA (reference sequence). The junction had 18 bases not matched to a gene; V was cut back by 6 bases and J by 6 bases. This chain's CDR3 is CSAIDSREGRIINEQFF. The DNA for the CDR3 is TGCAGTGCAATAGACTCGCGGGAGGGCCGAATTATCAATGAGCAGTTCTTC.

This clonotype was picked up many times. The rearrangement joins TRBV5-1 to TRBJ1-1; no reliable D call. Trimming removed 7 bases at V and 1 base at J, with 14 bases between. This CDR3 spans 14 amino acids. CDR1 is SGHRS and CDR2 is YFSETQ in the germline V gene. CDR3 loop: CASRLDDPNTEAFF. CDR3 sequence (DNA): TGCGCCAGCCGCCTGGACGACCCGAACACTGAAGCTTTCTTT.

Concerning this clonotype: A much larger clonotype is one base distant, so this may be a read error. The V gene is TRBV25-1, the J gene TRBJ2-1; no reliable D call. Germline CDR1 is MGHDK and CDR2 is SYGVNS. Trimming shortened V by 0 bases and J by 9 bases, and 6 bases separated the two germline ends. The CDR3 totals 12 residues. The CDR3 nucleotides are TGTGCCAGCAGTGAATACAATACTGAGCAGTTCTTC. Translating gives CASSEYNTEQFF.

There are many counts of this clonotype. In nucleotides, the CDR3 is TGCGCCAGCAGCTTGGCGGCAGGGGTAAGCAATGAGCAGTTCTTC. This translates into CASSLAAGVSNEQFF. V gene TRBV5-1 combines with J gene TRBJ2-1, with a tentative D call TRBD1 (6 bases). This CDR3 is 15 amino acids long. The V gene's germline CDR1 is SGHRS and CDR2 YFSETQ. V was cut by 0 bases and J by 6 bases, with 13 bases left in between.

The rearrangement joins TRBV20-1 to TRBJ1-1; the D is unclear. Between the trimmed V and J ends, which lost 0 bases and 1 base, there was a span of 6 bases. The CDR3 runs to 13 residues. The germline CDR1 and CDR2 sequences are DFQATT and SNEGSKA (reference sequence). CDR3 DNA: TGCAGTGCTAGAGATCGACAGAACACTGAAGCTTTCTTT. Translation: CSARDRQNTEAFF.

Worth noting for this clonotype: Sequence at one end of the junction differs from germline and may be a read error. The V gene is TRBV24-1, the J gene TRBJ2-7; D possibly uses TRBD1 or TRBD2 (5 bases each). The CDR3 consists of 15 residues. Germline V lookup: CDR1 KGHDR, CDR2 SFDVKD. CDR3 amino acids: CTTSDSGPGRYEQYF. The CDR3 DNA follows: TGTACCACCAGTGATTCGGGCCCGGGACGATACGAGCAGTACTTC.

This clonotype was observed many times. This sequence joins TRBV7-2 and TRBJ1-6; D is undetermined. Trimming stripped 4 bases from V and 4 bases from J, with 14 bases between. This CDR3 region has 16 residues. Germline V gene data show CDR1 as SGHTA and CDR2 as FQGNSA. This chain's CDR3 is CASSSSLPLYNSPLHF. CDR3 nucleotide sequence: TGTGCCAGCAGCTCATCTCTCCCTCTATATAATTCACCCCTCCACTTT.

This sequence joins TRBV20-1 and TRBJ2-1; D is possibly TRBD2 (5 bases). Trimming took off 6 bases at V and 3 bases at J, with 15 bases between the two ends. The germline gives CDR1 DFQATT, CDR2 SNEGSKA (reference sequence). CDR3 length equals 14 residues. This CDR3 reads CSAAPGIVYNEQFF. In DNA, the CDR3 is TGCAGTGCCGCTCCGGGAATAGTCTACAATGAGCAGTTCTTC.

This clonotype occurred many times. The chain joins TRBV4-1 to TRBJ2-5, with D possibly TRBD1 on 5 matching bases. The CDR3 spans 16 residues. Germline CDR1 MGHRA, CDR2 YSYEKL. V was pared by 0 bases and J by 1 base, with 12 bases between. For the CDR3, the DNA is TGCGCCAGCAGCCAAGAGAGCAGGGCCGGCCAAGAGACCCAGTACTTC. This sequence encodes CASSQESRAGQETQYF.

This clonotype came up a few times. This chain links TRBV19 with TRBJ2-7; 10 positions agree with TRBD1. The CDR3 sequence is 16 residues long. V shed 6 bases, J shed 3 bases, and the junction held 11 bases outside the gene matches. The germline gives CDR1 LNHDA, CDR2 SQIVND (reference sequence). This chain's CDR3 is CASRRTGGDRSYEQYF. The CDR3 bases are TGTGCCAGTAGACGGACAGGGGGTGATAGGAGCTACGAGCAGTACTTC. The full variable domain, with the rest looked up from reference TRBV19 and TRBJ2-7, is DGGITQSPKYLFRKEGQNVTLSCEQNLNHDAMYWYRQDPGQGLRLIYYSQIVNDFQKGDIAEGYSVSREKKESFPLTVTSAQKNPTAFYLCASRRTGGDRSYEQYFGPGTRLTVT.

This clonotype was seen ten or more times. This chain uses TRBV20-1 with TRBJ2-7, with D maybe TRBD1 (7 bases). The CDR3 totals 14 residues. The V gene's germline CDR1 is DFQATT and CDR2 SNEGSKA (reference sequence). Trimming pared 4 bases from V and 4 bases from J, leaving 17 bases between. CDR3 nucleotide sequence: TGCAGTGCTACCACTAACAGGGGAGGATACGAGCAGTACTTC. This gives the protein CSATTNRGGYEQYF.